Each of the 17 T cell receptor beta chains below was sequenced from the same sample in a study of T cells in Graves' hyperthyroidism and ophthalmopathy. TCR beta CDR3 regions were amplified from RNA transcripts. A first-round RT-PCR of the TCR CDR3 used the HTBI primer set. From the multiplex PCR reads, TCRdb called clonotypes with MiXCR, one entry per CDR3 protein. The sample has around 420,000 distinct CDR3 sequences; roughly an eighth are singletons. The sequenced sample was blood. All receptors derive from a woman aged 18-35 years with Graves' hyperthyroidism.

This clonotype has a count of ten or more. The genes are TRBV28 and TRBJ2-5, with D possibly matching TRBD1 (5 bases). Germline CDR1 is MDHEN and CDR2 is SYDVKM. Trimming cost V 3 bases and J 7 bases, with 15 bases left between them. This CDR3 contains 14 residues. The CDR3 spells CASSFRLGLGTQYF. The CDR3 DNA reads TGTGCCAGCAGTTTCCGGCTGGGGCTGGGGACCCAGTACTTC.

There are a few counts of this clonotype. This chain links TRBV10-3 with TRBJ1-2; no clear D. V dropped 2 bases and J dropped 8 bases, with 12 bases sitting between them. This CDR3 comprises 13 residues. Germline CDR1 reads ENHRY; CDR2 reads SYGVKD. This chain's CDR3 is CAISEDGGRGYTF. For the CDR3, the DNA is TGTGCCATCAGTGAGGACGGCGGAAGGGGCTACACCTTC.

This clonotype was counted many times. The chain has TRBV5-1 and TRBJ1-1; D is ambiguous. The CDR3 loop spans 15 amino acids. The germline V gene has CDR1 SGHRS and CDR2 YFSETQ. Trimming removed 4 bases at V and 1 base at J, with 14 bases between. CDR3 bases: TGCGCCAGCAGCCCCCCCGGGAGCCGGAACACTGAAGCTTTCTTT. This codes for CASSPPGSRNTEAFF.

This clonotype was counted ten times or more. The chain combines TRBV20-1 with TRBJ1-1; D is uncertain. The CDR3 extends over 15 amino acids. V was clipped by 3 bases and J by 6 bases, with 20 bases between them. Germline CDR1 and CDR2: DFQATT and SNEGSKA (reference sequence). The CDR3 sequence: CSASLRAGTYAEAFF. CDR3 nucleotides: TGCAGTGCTAGTTTGAGGGCAGGTACCTATGCTGAAGCTTTCTTT.

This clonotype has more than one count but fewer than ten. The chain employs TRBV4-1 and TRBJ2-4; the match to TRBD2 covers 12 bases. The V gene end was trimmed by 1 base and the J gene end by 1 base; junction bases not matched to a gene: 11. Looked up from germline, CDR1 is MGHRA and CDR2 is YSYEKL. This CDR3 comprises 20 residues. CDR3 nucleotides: TGCGCCAGCAGCCAAGCCCCGGGACTAGCGGGCGCATTTGCCAAAAACATTCAGTACTTC. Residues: CASSQAPGLAGAFAKNIQYF.

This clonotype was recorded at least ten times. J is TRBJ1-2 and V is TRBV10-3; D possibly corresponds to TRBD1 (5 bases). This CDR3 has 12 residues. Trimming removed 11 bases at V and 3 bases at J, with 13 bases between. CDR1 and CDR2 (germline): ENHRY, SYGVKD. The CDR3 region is CAAAGFDYGYTF. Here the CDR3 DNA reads TGTGCCGCCGCAGGGTTTGACTATGGCTACACCTTC.

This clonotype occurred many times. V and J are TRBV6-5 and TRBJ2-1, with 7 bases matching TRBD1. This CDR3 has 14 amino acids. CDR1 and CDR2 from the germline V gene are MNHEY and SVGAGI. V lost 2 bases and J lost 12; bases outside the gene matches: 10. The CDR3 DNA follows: TGTGCCAGCAGTTACAGACAGGGACCAATGTCGCAGTTCTTC. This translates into CASSYRQGPMSQFF.

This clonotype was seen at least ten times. The DNA for the CDR3 is TGTGCCAGCACCTTGGGGGCGCTTAATGAAAAACTGTTTTTT. Its translation is CASTLGALNEKLFF. The chain has TRBV12-3 or TRBV12-4 and TRBJ1-4; D possibly corresponds to TRBD1 (6 bases). The ends were cut back, 7 bases at V and 4 bases at J, with 13 bases in the middle. CDR3 length equals 14 residues.

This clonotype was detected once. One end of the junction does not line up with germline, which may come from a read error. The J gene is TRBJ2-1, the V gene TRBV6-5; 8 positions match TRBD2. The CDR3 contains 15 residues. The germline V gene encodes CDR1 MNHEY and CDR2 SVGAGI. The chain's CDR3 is CASSFSGSSCNEQFF. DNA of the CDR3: TGTGCCAGCAGTTTCAGCGGGAGCTCCTGCAATGAGCAGTTCTTC.

DNA of the CDR3: TGCGCCAGCAGCCAAGTGTGGGGAGGGCGGACCGGGGAGCTGTTTTTT. Translated: CASSQVWGGRTGELFF. The rearrangement joins TRBV4-1 to TRBJ2-2; TRBD2 aligns across 7 bases. V trimming: 1 base; J trimming: 5 bases; junction bases outside the gene matches: 7. In germline, CDR1 is MGHRA, CDR2 YSYEKL. The CDR3 runs to 16 residues.

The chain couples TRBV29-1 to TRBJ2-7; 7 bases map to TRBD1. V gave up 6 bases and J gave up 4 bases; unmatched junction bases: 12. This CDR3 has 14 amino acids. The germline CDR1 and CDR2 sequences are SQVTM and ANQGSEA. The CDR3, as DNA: TGCAGCGTACAAGGGACAGAACGACCGTACGAGCAGTACTTC. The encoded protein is CSVQGTERPYEQYF.

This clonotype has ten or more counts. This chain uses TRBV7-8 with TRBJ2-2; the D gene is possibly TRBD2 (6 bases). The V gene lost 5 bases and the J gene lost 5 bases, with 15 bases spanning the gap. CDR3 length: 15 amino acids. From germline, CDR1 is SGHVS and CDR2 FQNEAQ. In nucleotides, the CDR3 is TGTGCCAGCAGCCCACCCCGGGGGATAACCGGGGAGCTGTTTTTT. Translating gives CASSPPRGITGELFF.

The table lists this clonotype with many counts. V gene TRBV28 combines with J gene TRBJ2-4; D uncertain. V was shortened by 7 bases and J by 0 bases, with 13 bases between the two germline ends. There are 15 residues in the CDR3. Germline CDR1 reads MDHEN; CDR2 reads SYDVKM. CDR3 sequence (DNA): TGTGCCAGCATGAGTTCGACGCTAGCCAAAAACATTCAGTACTTC. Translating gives CASMSSTLAKNIQYF.

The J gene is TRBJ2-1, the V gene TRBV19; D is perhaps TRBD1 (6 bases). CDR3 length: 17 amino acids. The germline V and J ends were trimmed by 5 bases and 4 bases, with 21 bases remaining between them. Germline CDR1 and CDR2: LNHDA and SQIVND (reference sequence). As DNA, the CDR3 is TGTGCCAGTAGTCCATCCCCCGGGACACGGGTTTACAATGAGCAGTTCTTC. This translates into CASSPSPGTRVYNEQFF.

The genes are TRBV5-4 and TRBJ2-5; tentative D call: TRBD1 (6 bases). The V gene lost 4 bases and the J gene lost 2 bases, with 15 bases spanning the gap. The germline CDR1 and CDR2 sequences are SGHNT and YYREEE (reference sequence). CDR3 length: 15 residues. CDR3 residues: CASSRRDRRQETQYF. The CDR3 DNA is TGTGCCAGCAGCAGGAGAGACAGGCGACAAGAGACCCAGTACTTC.

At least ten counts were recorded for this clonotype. The CDR3 DNA reads TGCGCCAGCAGCTTGGAAGGTACTGGCAGCTATGGCTACACCTTC. This sequence encodes CASSLEGTGSYGYTF. The chain couples TRBV5-1 to TRBJ1-2; unclear D gene. Germline CDR1 and CDR2: SGHRS and YFSETQ. There are 15 residues in the CDR3. Trimming took off 0 bases at V and 4 bases at J, with 13 bases between the two ends.

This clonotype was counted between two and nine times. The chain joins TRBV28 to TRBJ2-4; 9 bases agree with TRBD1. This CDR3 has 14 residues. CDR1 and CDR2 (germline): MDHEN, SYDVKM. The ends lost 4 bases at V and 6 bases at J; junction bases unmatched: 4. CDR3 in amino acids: CASSYRDRANIQYF. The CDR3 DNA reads TGTGCCAGCAGTTACCGGGACAGGGCAAACATTCAGTACTTC.